Below are 3 T cell receptor beta chains sequenced from a single sample in a study of T cell repertoires in cytomegalovirus infection. TCRdb called the reads again in MiXCR, with one record for every CDR3 protein. The sample contains some 310,000 distinct CDR3 sequences, roughly 25% of which appear only once. The antigens for these receptors are not known. The sequencing here drew on cultured PBMCs, taken from culture after CMV antigen stimulation. The receptors originated from a human donor in good health (CMV status not recorded). Some clones in this sample may be carry-over from other donors' samples.

This chain uses TRBV23-1 with TRBJ2-7; D is possibly TRBD1 (6 bases). TRBV23-1 is flagged as an ORF with uncertain function. Trimming shortened V by 2 bases and J by 1 base, and 15 bases separated the two germline ends. CDR3 length: 16 amino acids. The CDR3 here is CASSQRDRNKSYEQYF. CDR3 bases: TGCGCCAGCAGTCAACGAGACAGGAACAAGTCCTACGAGCAGTACTTC.

In its sample, this clonotype was seen a few times. This rearrangement joins TRBV7-6 to TRBJ2-1; no definite D call. Germline V gene lookup returns CDR1 SGHVS and CDR2 FNYEAQ. The ends were cut back, 3 bases at V and 0 bases at J, with 6 bases in the middle. The CDR3 is 14 amino acids. The CDR3 nucleotides are TGTGCCAGCAGCTTTCGCTTCTCCTACAATGAGCAGTTCTTC. This translates into CASSFRFSYNEQFF.

This clonotype was observed at least ten times. The chain combines TRBV6-2 or TRBV6-3 with TRBJ1-1; D is possibly TRBD1 (5 bases). This CDR3 is 14 amino acids long. The ends were cut back, 5 bases at V and 1 base at J, with 11 bases in the middle. The germline V gene has CDR1 MNHEY and CDR2 SVGEGT. This CDR3 is CASSPPTENTEAFF. CDR3 nucleotide sequence: TGTGCCAGCAGTCCCCCGACAGAGAACACTGAAGCTTTCTTT.